The 2 T cell receptor beta chains presented below share a single source sample, sequenced in a study of OX40 agonist ivuxolimab in advanced cancers. Profiling relied on immunoSEQ multiplex PCR, and the TCRdb table lists in-frame clones only, not all of them. Of 58,000 or so clones listed, under 85% were seen once; the top ten hold 4% to 5%. Sequencing used CD4+ or CD8+ T cells sorted from blood, obtained in a trial of the OX40 agonist ivuxolimab. The receptors were gathered from an adult with an advanced solid tumor such as melanoma, head and neck, liver or kidney cancer.

The J gene is TRBJ2-6, the V gene TRBV19, with D possibly being TRBD1 (6 bases). V lost 2 bases to trimming and J lost 2 bases, with 22 bases between them. The CDR3 is made up of 20 amino acids. Germline CDR1 is LNHDA and CDR2 is SQIVND (reference sequence). The CDR3 bases are TGTGCCAGTAGTATAAAAGGAGGAGGCAGGGGTGGTGCTGGGGCCAACGTCCTGACTTTC. Translation: CASSIKGGGRGGAGANVLTF.

The chain has TRBV10-3 and TRBJ1-5, with TRBD1 as a possible D gene (6 bases). Per germline, CDR1 ENHRY and CDR2 SYGVKD. CDR3 length: 13 residues. Trimming removed 7 bases at V and 4 bases at J, with 11 bases between. CDR3 DNA: TGTGCCATCAAACGGGACACTAATCAGCCCCAGCATTTT. This codes for CAIKRDTNQPQHF.